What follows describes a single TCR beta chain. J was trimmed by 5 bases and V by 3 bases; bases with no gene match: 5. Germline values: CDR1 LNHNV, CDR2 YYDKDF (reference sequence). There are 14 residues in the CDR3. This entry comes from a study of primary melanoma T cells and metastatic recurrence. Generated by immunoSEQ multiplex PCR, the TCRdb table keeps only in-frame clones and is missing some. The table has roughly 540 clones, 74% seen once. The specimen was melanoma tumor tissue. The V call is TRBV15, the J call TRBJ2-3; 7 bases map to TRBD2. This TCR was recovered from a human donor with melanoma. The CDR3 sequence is CATSRPGGIDTQYF. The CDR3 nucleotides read TGTGCCACCAGCAGGCCGGGGGGTATAGATACGCAGTATTTT.